This T cell receptor beta chain was identified in a study of blood T cells in healthy people across ages. Using a J-beta primer mix together with a sample-barcoded 5' primer, a second PCR was run for roughly 6 to 11 cycles. TCRdb fed the 5' RACE reads into MiXCR, producing one record per CDR3 protein. In the table there are about 680,000 distinct CDR3 sequences, about 52% of which are singletons. Looked up from germline, CDR1 is SGHRS and CDR2 is YFSETQ. The CDR3 totals 14 residues. V lost 4 bases, J lost 0 bases, and 9 bases lay in between. Each of the donors had approximately 10 milliliters of peripheral blood drawn into EDTA-treated Vacutainer tubes.

This chain connects TRBV5-1 to TRBJ2-3; D could derive from TRBD1 or TRBD2 (5 bases each). The sequencing sample was made of blood. The receptor was derived from an older woman in good health. The CDR3 is CASSGASSTDTQYF. The CDR3, as DNA: TGCGCCAGCAGCGGGGCTAGCAGCACAGATACGCAGTATTTT.